The present T cell receptor (beta chain) was sequenced within a study of blood T cells in healthy people across ages. About the study: There was about one barcoded beta molecule captured by template switching per two T cells. Findings of the study overall: Total diversity from one million sequenced T cells was likely underestimated.

In regard to this clonotype: The antigen is unknown.

Next came a second PCR, run for about 6 to 11 cycles, which used a sample-barcoded 5' primer along with a J-beta primer mix. TCRdb fed the 5' RACE reads into MiXCR, producing one record per CDR3 protein. This table holds some 940,000 distinct CDR3 sequences, about 28% found once. This CDR3 has 15 residues. The V gene's germline CDR1 is SGHDT and CDR2 YYEEEE. V shed 6 bases, J shed 6 bases, and the junction held 8 bases outside the gene matches. The same sample was also used in a study of T cells of mothers and their children. From that study: Each mother gave over 9.5 million TCR beta CDR3 reads; each child, some 2.8 million.

Sequenced sample: blood. This clonotype was obtained from a woman between 40 and 55 years old in good health. The chain employs TRBV5-6 and TRBJ2-3, with 12 bases that match TRBD2. CDR3 DNA: TGTGCCAGCACCGGACTAGCGGGGATCACGGATACGCAGTATTTT. Amino acids: CASTGLAGITDTQYF.